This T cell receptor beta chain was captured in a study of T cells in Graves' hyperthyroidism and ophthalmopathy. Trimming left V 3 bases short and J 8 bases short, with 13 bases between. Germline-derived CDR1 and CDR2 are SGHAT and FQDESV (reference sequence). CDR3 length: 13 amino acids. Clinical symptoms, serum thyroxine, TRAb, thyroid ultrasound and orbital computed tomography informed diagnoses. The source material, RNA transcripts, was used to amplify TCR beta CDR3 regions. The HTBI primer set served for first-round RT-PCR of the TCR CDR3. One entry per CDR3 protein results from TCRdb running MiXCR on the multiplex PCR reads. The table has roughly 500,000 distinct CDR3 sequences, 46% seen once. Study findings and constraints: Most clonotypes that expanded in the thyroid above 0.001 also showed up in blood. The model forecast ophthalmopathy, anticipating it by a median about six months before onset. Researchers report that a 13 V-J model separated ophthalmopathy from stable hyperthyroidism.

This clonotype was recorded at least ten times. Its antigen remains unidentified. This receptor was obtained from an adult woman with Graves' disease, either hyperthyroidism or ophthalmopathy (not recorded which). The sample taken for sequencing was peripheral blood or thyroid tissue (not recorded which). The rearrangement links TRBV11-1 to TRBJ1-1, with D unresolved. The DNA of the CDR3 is TGTGCCAGCAGCTTTGAGGACCGGATCGAAGCTTTCTTT. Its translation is CASSFEDRIEAFF.